Below are 21 T cell receptor beta chains sequenced from a single sample in a study of blood T cell repertoires in COVID-19. Sequencing used immunoSEQ multiplex PCR; TCRdb keeps in-frame clones, though not all of them. The sample includes approximately 210,000 clones, approximately 80% of them seen just once. The sequenced material came from peripheral blood. The source is a woman over 75 with COVID-19, enrolled during active disease.

CDR3 DNA: TGCAGCGTTGACGCAGGGGCCGGGGAGCTGTTTTTT. It is translated as CSVDAGAGELFF. The chain employs TRBV29-1 and TRBJ2-2, with D possibly matching TRBD1 (6 bases). With 3 bases removed from V and 6 bases from J, the gap between germline ends came to 8 bases. CDR3 length: 12 amino acids. The germline V gene encodes CDR1 SQVTM and CDR2 ANQGSEA.

J is TRBJ1-1 and V is TRBV19; D is perhaps TRBD1 (6 bases). The CDR3 spans 12 residues. V was clipped by 6 bases and J by 5 bases, with 10 bases between them. CDR1 LNHDA and CDR2 SQIVND come from the germline V gene (reference sequence). The DNA for the CDR3 is TGTGCCAGTAGCCACAGGGAAACTGAAGCTTTCTTT. This codes for CASSHRETEAFF.

Remarks on this clone: At the DNA level, this CDR3 is encoded by other sequences in the same sample as well. V is TRBV19 and J is TRBJ2-1, with 8 bases that match TRBD2. The CDR3 contains 15 residues. CDR1 is LNHDA and CDR2 is SQIVND in the germline V gene (reference sequence). Trimming cost V 2 bases and J 8 bases; bases outside gene matches: 8. The CDR3 coding sequence is TGTGCCAGTAGTATACGAGAAGCGGGAGCGGATGAGCAGTTCTTC. This gives the protein CASSIREAGADEQFF.

The chain employs TRBV18 and TRBJ1-4; D unresolved. The CDR3 sequence is 14 residues long. The ends were cut back, 0 bases at V and 6 bases at J, with 8 bases in the middle. The germline V gene encodes CDR1 KGHSH and CDR2 LQKENI. CDR3 amino acids: CASSPPTGYEKLFF. CDR3 nucleotide sequence: TGTGCCAGCTCACCACCGACGGGATATGAAAAACTGTTTTTT.

V usage is TRBV6-6 and J usage is TRBJ1-5; 7 bases fit TRBD1. There are 15 residues in the CDR3. The junction had 10 bases not matched to a gene; V was cut back by 6 bases and J by 5 bases. Germline V CDR1 and CDR2: MNHNY, SVGAGI (reference sequence). The CDR3 loop is CASRPTGTVDQPQHF. The CDR3 nucleotides are TGTGCCAGCAGACCAACCGGGACAGTAGATCAGCCCCAGCATTTT.

V and J are TRBV15 and TRBJ1-5; 8 nucleotides line up with TRBD1. The CDR3 spans 16 residues. The ends lost 2 bases at V and 5 bases at J; junction bases unmatched: 8. The germline gives CDR1 LNHNV, CDR2 YYDKDF (reference sequence). CDR3 coding DNA: TGTGCCACCAGCAGATCCGGACAGGGACCCTATCAGCCCCAGCATTTT. Translation: CATSRSGQGPYQPQHF.

V is TRBV15 and J is TRBJ2-1; TRBD2 matches at 12 bases. Germline V CDR1 and CDR2: LNHNV, YYDKDF (reference sequence). J was trimmed by 9 bases and V by 2 bases; bases with no gene match: 5. This CDR3 is 15 amino acids long. CDR3 coding DNA: TGTGCCACCAGCAGACCTAGCGGGGGGGCCGGTGAGCAGTTCTTC. It yields the protein CATSRPSGGAGEQFF.

As DNA, the CDR3 is TGTGCCATCAAACCGACAAGGGGGCAGATGAACACTGAAGCTTTCTTT. It codes for CAIKPTRGQMNTEAFF. V and J are TRBV10-3 and TRBJ1-1; 7 bases align to TRBD1. The CDR3 extends over 16 amino acids. Germline CDR1 reads ENHRY; CDR2 reads SYGVKD. The trim removed 7 bases at V and 0 bases at J, leaving 11 bases unmatched.

Only a few counts were recorded for this clone. The chain recombines TRBV7-3 with TRBJ2-7, with 9 bases matching TRBD1. Germline V gene lookup returns CDR1 SGHTA and CDR2 FQGTGA. The CDR3 spans 14 residues. Trimming cost V 4 bases and J 7 bases; bases outside gene matches: 8. The CDR3: CASSSGTGSGEQYF. In DNA form, the CDR3 reads TGTGCCAGCAGCTCCGGGACAGGGTCGGGAGAGCAGTACTTC.

The chain recombines TRBV3-1 (or the pseudogene TRBV3-2) with TRBJ2-1, with D hard to call. V was clipped by 1 base and J by 6 bases, with 16 bases between them. The CDR3 is made up of 16 amino acids. Germline V CDR1 and CDR2: LGHDT, YNNKEL (reference sequence). CDR3 bases: TGTGCCAGCAGCCAAGCGCTCCGACTTCAATCCAATGAGCAGTTCTTC. Translated: CASSQALRLQSNEQFF.

The chain joins TRBV6-6 to TRBJ1-2; TRBD1 is a possible D gene (5 bases). V gave up 1 base and J gave up 4 bases, with 13 bases separating them. CDR1 is MNHNY, CDR2 SVGAGI, per germline (reference sequence). This CDR3 contains 15 residues. The chain's CDR3 is CASSYFSGRAYGYTF. The CDR3 DNA is TGTGCCAGCAGTTACTTTTCAGGGCGCGCCTATGGCTACACCTTC.

This chain connects TRBV2 to TRBJ1-5, with TRBD1 matching over 9 bases. Per the germline V gene, CDR1 is SNHLY and CDR2 is FYNNEI. The CDR3 spans 14 residues. The J segment lost 5 bases and the V segment lost 6 bases, leaving 5 bases of the junction unmatched. The CDR3 nucleotides read TGTGCCAGCAGGACAGGGGGAGAGTATCAGCCCCAGCATTTT. This sequence encodes CASRTGGEYQPQHF.

This clone was seen only once. J is TRBJ1-4 and V is TRBV5-5, with D perhaps matching TRBD1 (5 bases). Germline loops: CDR1 SGHKS, CDR2 YYEKEE (reference sequence). V dropped 0 bases and J dropped 7 bases, with 10 bases sitting between them. The CDR3 spans 14 residues. The CDR3 sequence: CASSLEPRVEKLFF. The CDR3 DNA is TGTGCCAGCAGCTTGGAACCCAGGGTTGAAAAACTGTTTTTT.

The chain carries TRBV6-5 and TRBJ1-1, with 8 bases lining up with TRBD1. CDR1 is MNHEY and CDR2 is SVGAGI in the germline V gene. V shed 6 bases, J shed 0 bases, and the junction held 3 bases outside the gene matches. The CDR3 is made up of 14 amino acids. CDR3 DNA: TGTGCCAGCAGGATGACAGGGGTGAACACTGAAGCTTTCTTT. It encodes CASRMTGVNTEAFF.

This clone was seen just once. The chain carries TRBV5-5 and TRBJ1-3, with TRBD1 matching 7 bases. This CDR3 region has 15 residues. The germline CDR1 and CDR2 sequences are SGHKS and YYEKEE (reference sequence). V shed 4 bases and J 0 bases; nucleotides not matched to a gene: 4. This chain's CDR3 is CASSGDSYSGNTIYF. The CDR3 DNA reads as TGTGCCAGCAGCGGGGACAGCTACTCTGGAAACACCATATATTTT.

This rearrangement joins TRBV10-3 to TRBJ1-4; 7 positions agree with TRBD1. The CDR3 is 16 residues long. Germline CDR1 is ENHRY and CDR2 is SYGVKD. The junction had 9 bases not matched to a gene; V was cut back by 3 bases and J by 5 bases. The CDR3, as DNA: TGTGCCATCAGTGACCCGAGGGGGCACGGGAATGAAAAACTGTTTTTT. It codes for CAISDPRGHGNEKLFF.

V is TRBV12-3 or TRBV12-4 and J is TRBJ1-2; a weak D match, TRBD1 (6 bases). The V gene lost 5 bases and the J gene lost 8 bases, with 12 bases spanning the gap. CDR3 size: 12 residues. The CDR3 nucleotides read TGTGCCAGCAGTCAAACAGGGACGGGCTACACCTTC. It codes for CASSQTGTGYTF.

This chain connects TRBV3-1 (or the pseudogene TRBV3-2) to TRBJ2-3; 8 bases are shared with TRBD2. This CDR3 is built from 17 residues. CDR1 is LGHDT and CDR2 is YNNKEL in the germline V gene (reference sequence). Trimming at V came to 2 bases and at J to 0 bases, leaving 7 bases not matched to a gene. CDR3 residues: CASSQLAGGSSTDTQYF. The CDR3 region has the DNA TGTGCCAGCAGCCAACTGGCGGGAGGATCTAGCACAGATACGCAGTATTTT.

This clone has more than one count but fewer than ten. This chain uses TRBV5-1 with TRBJ1-4; 7 bases align to TRBD1. Germline CDR1 SGHRS, CDR2 YFSETQ. After removal of 0 bases from V and 6 bases from J, the junction contained 5 bases not matched to a gene. CDR3 length equals 15 residues. The DNA of the CDR3 is TGCGCCAGCAGCTTGGTTGGACAGGAGTATGAAAAACTGTTTTTT. Amino acid sequence: CASSLVGQEYEKLFF.

The chain joins TRBV2 to TRBJ1-2; 7 bases line up with TRBD1. The CDR3 is 14 residues long. V was clipped by 9 bases and J by 4 bases; unmatched bases: 11. Germline CDR1 reads SNHLY; CDR2 reads FYNNEI. The DNA of the CDR3 is TGTGCCAGTAGGGGAGAGGGGGCCGTCTATGGCTACACCTTC. Translating it yields CASRGEGAVYGYTF.

The CDR3 DNA is TGTGCCAGCAGTTTTTCTAGCGGGAGTCAGGTCGAGCAGTACTTC. Translated: CASSFSSGSQVEQYF. The rearrangement uses TRBV28 and TRBJ2-7, with TRBD2 matching 10 bases. The CDR3 is made up of 15 amino acids. J lost 6 bases, V lost 3 bases, and 8 bases had no gene match. Germline V gives CDR1 MDHEN, CDR2 SYDVKM.